These 8 T cell receptor beta chains originate from one sample sequenced in a study of metastatic and nonmetastatic thyroid tumors. Patients were all untreated before their thyroid surgery. MiXCR re-clonotyped the PCR reads for TCRdb. Among around 12,000 clones listed, under 35% were seen once. The material sequenced was tumor tissue. These receptors all stem from a female donor with papillary thyroid cancer or a benign thyroid nodule (not recorded which). Some clones in this sample may be carry-over from other donors' samples.

The chain combines TRBV6-1 with TRBJ1-1, with 7 bases that match TRBD1. This CDR3 comprises 14 residues. Germline CDR1 and CDR2: MNHNS and SASEGT. The junction had 7 bases not matched to a gene; V was cut back by 6 bases and J by 3 bases. Written as DNA, the CDR3 is TGTGCCAGCAGACCCGACAGGGCCTACACTGAAGCTTTCTTT. This encodes CASRPDRAYTEAFF.

This clone was observed many times. V usage is TRBV19 and J usage is TRBJ2-1; D remains ambiguous. V was trimmed by 4 bases and J by 5 bases, leaving 9 bases between them. The CDR3 covers 13 residues. Per germline, CDR1 LNHDA and CDR2 SQIVND (reference sequence). The CDR3 region is CASSKVSHNEQFF. The CDR3 DNA follows: TGTGCCAGTAGTAAAGTATCCCACAATGAGCAGTTCTTC. Drawing the rest from reference TRBV19 and TRBJ2-1, the complete variable domain is DGGITQSPKYLFRKEGQNVTLSCEQNLNHDAMYWYRQDPGQGLRLIYYSQIVNDFQKGDIAEGYSVSREKKESFPLTVTSAQKNPTAFYLCASSKVSHNEQFFGPGTRLTVL.

This clone was seen a few times. The chain uses TRBV19 and TRBJ2-7; TRBD2 aligns across 14 bases. Germline-derived CDR1 and CDR2 are LNHDA and SQIVND (reference sequence). The junction had 4 bases not matched to a gene; V was cut back by 5 bases and J by 4 bases. The CDR3 is 15 residues long. CDR3 protein: CASSPRTSGRYEQYF. In DNA, the CDR3 is TGTGCCAGTAGTCCACGGACTAGCGGGAGGTACGAGCAGTACTTC.

This rearrangement joins TRBV4-1 to TRBJ1-2; 9 nucleotides line up with TRBD1. This CDR3 contains 13 residues. Losses at the gene ends were 3 bases for V and 8 bases for J; bases not matched to a gene: 4. Germline V lookup: CDR1 MGHRA, CDR2 YSYEKL. The CDR3 protein is CASSHQTGGGYTF. The DNA for the CDR3 is TGCGCCAGCAGCCACCAAACAGGGGGCGGCTACACCTTC.

The chain couples TRBV27 to TRBJ2-5; 7 bases line up with TRBD1. This CDR3 is 13 amino acids long. In germline, CDR1 is MNHEY, CDR2 SMNVEV (reference sequence). Trimming cost V 8 bases and J 5 bases; bases outside gene matches: 8. In DNA, the CDR3 is TGTGCCAGCGCACAGGGGTTTGGGGAGACCCAGTACTTC. Its protein is CASAQGFGETQYF.

This clone is large. The genes are TRBV20-1 and TRBJ2-7; TRBD1 agrees at 8 bases. V shed 5 bases and J 1 base; nucleotides not matched to a gene: 10. The CDR3 length is 15 residues. Germline CDR1 DFQATT, CDR2 SNEGSKA (reference sequence). The CDR3: CSARTGMASSYEQYF. As DNA, the CDR3 is TGCAGTGCTCGGACAGGGATGGCGAGTTCCTACGAGCAGTACTTC.

This clone qualifies as medium-sized. The chain has TRBV14 and TRBJ2-1, with 14 positions matching TRBD2. Trimming took 4 bases from V and 8 from J; bases not matched to a gene: 16. This CDR3 has 19 residues. CDR1 and CDR2 (germline): SGHDN, FVKESK. The CDR3 DNA is TGTGCCAGCAGCCTCTTGCCCGGGACTAGCGGGAGTTTTGACGATGAGCAGTTCTTC. Translation gives CASSLLPGTSGSFDDEQFF.

The table lists this clone with a few counts. V gene TRBV28 combines with J gene TRBJ2-7, with D perhaps matching TRBD2 (7 bases). The CDR3 is 15 residues long. V was trimmed by 5 bases and J by 6 bases, leaving 20 bases between them. Per germline, CDR1 MDHEN and CDR2 SYDVKM. In DNA, the CDR3 is TGTGCCAGCAGTCTCAGGGGACCTAGGGAGGGCGAGCAGTACTTC. Its translation: CASSLRGPREGEQYF. Variable domain in full (rest from reference TRBV28 and TRBJ2-7): DVKVTQSSRYLVKRTGEKVFLECVQDMDHENMFWYRQDPGLGLRLIYFSYDVKMKEKGDIPEGYSVSREKKERFSLILESASTNQTSMYLCASSLRGPREGEQYFGPGTRLTVT.